Following are 15 T cell receptor beta chains from one sample sequenced in a study of blood T cells in healthy people across ages. A sample-barcoded 5' primer and a J-beta primer mix were used in a second PCR of roughly 7 to 11 cycles. Each CDR3 protein gets one entry after TCRdb re-called the 5' RACE reads with MiXCR. Of 800,000 or so distinct CDR3 sequences listed, 25% were seen once; the top ten hold more than 3%. These sequences were also reported in another study, on T cells of mothers and their children.

Sequenced material: blood. These receptors originate from a boy aged 5-17 years in good health.

This clonotype turned up a few times. CDR3 amino acids: CASSEWGTVAYEQYF. The CDR3 region has the DNA TGCGCCAGCAGCGAGTGGGGCACGGTCGCCTACGAGCAGTACTTC. V gene TRBV5-1 combines with J gene TRBJ2-7; D possibly corresponds to TRBD1 (5 bases). The CDR3 sequence is 15 residues long. CDR1 is SGHRS and CDR2 is YFSETQ in the germline V gene. Trimming cost V 4 bases and J 2 bases, with 16 bases left between them.

This clonotype was seen a few times. This chain uses TRBV7-9 with TRBJ2-5; tentative D call: TRBD2 (6 bases). This CDR3 has 16 amino acids. V lost 5 bases and J lost 5, with 21 bases in between. Germline CDR1 SEHNR, CDR2 FQNEAQ (reference sequence). CDR3 nucleotide sequence: TGTGCCAGCAGCCTGCACTCTTTGGAGGGCCCGGAGACCCAGTACTTC. Translation: CASSLHSLEGPETQYF.

There are a few counts of this clonotype. The rearrangement joins TRBV4-3 to TRBJ2-1, with 10 bases that match TRBD1. V was pared by 0 bases and J by 6 bases, with 5 bases of the junction left unmatched. The CDR3 covers 16 residues. CDR1 LGHNA and CDR2 YSLEER come from the germline V gene. CDR3 sequence: CASSQDDRTGGNEQFF. CDR3 coding DNA: TGCGCCAGCAGCCAAGACGACCGGACAGGGGGCAATGAGCAGTTCTTC.

This clonotype was detected a few times. The genes are TRBV11-2 and TRBJ2-2, with D unclear. CDR1 and CDR2 from the germline V gene are SGHAT and FQNNGV. V lost 1 base to trimming and J lost 0 bases, with 6 bases between them. This CDR3 is built from 15 residues. This chain's CDR3 is CASSLAVPNTGELFF. CDR3 in DNA: TGTGCCAGCAGCTTAGCGGTGCCGAACACCGGGGAGCTGTTTTTT.

This clonotype showed up just a few times. This chain joins TRBV29-1 and TRBJ2-7; a weak D match, TRBD2 (5 bases). The germline V gene has CDR1 SQVTM and CDR2 ANQGSEA. The CDR3 is made up of 16 amino acids. Between the trimmed V and J ends, which lost 0 bases and 1 base, there was a span of 16 bases. The CDR3 DNA is TGCAGCGTTGAAGATCCTTTGGCAGGAGGTTCCTACGAGCAGTACTTC. As protein: CSVEDPLAGGSYEQYF.

The CDR3 DNA follows: TGTGCCAGCAGTTTCCCTTCCAGGGGGCAGGATGGCTACACCTTC. Its protein is CASSFPSRGQDGYTF. V gene TRBV28 combines with J gene TRBJ1-2; 8 nucleotides agree with TRBD1. The CDR3 has 15 residues. Germline V lookup: CDR1 MDHEN, CDR2 SYDVKM. The J segment lost 6 bases and the V segment lost 3 bases, leaving 9 bases of the junction unmatched.

This chain's CDR3 is CASSRLPTWLAKNIQYF. In DNA form, the CDR3 reads TGCGCCAGCAGCCGCCTCCCGACCTGGCTAGCCAAAAACATTCAGTACTTC. This chain uses TRBV4-1 with TRBJ2-4; D is unresolved. The CDR3 extends over 17 amino acids. Trimming removed 4 bases from V and 0 bases from J, with 16 bases in between. Germline CDR1 MGHRA, CDR2 YSYEKL.

In DNA form, the CDR3 reads TGTGCCAGCAGCTTCGGGGACAAAGAGACCCAGTACTTC. Translation: CASSFGDKETQYF. The V call is TRBV7-9, the J call TRBJ2-5; weak D call: TRBD1 (6 bases). This CDR3 has 13 residues. V lost 3 bases to trimming and J lost 3 bases, with 8 bases between them. Looked up from germline, CDR1 is SEHNR and CDR2 is FQNEAQ (reference sequence).

The V gene is TRBV4-3, the J gene TRBJ2-5; D gene uncertain. V dropped 0 bases and J dropped 7 bases, with 12 bases sitting between them. Germline-derived CDR1 and CDR2 are LGHNA and YSLEER. CDR3 size: 14 residues. CDR3: CASSQDSSPGTQYF. CDR3 coding DNA: TGCGCCAGCAGCCAAGATTCTAGTCCTGGGACCCAGTACTTC.

This clonotype was observed a handful of times. The chain combines TRBV10-2 with TRBJ2-5, with no clear D. The germline V gene encodes CDR1 WSHSY and CDR2 SAAADI. CDR3 size: 11 residues. Trimming took 9 bases from V and 2 from J, leaving 7 bases between them. The chain's CDR3 is CASLEQETQYF. For the CDR3, the DNA is TGCGCCAGTCTGGAACAAGAGACCCAGTACTTC.

The table lists this clonotype with a count of one. The V gene is TRBV5-1, the J gene TRBJ2-3; 13 bases align to TRBD2. V dropped 4 bases and J dropped 1; count of bases not matched to a gene: 6. Germline lookup yields CDR1 SGHRS and CDR2 YFSETQ. CDR3 length: 17 residues. The CDR3 coding sequence is TGCGCCAGCAGCAGGACTGGACTAGCGGGGGGCACAGATACGCAGTATTTT. Protein: CASSRTGLAGGTDTQYF.

This chain joins TRBV5-6 and TRBJ2-1, with D possibly called TRBD1 or TRBD2 (5 bases each). Trimming removed 1 base at V and 1 base at J, with 9 bases between. This CDR3 has 15 amino acids. The V gene's germline CDR1 is SGHDT and CDR2 YYEEEE. This chain's CDR3 is CASSLRDLSYNEQFF. The DNA of the CDR3 is TGTGCCAGCAGCTTGAGGGACCTATCCTACAATGAGCAGTTCTTC.

The V gene is TRBV20-1, the J gene TRBJ1-2; the D gene is possibly TRBD1 (6 bases). Germline CDR1 reads DFQATT; CDR2 reads SNEGSKA (reference sequence). V was cut by 0 bases and J by 0 bases, with 11 bases left in between. The CDR3 totals 15 residues. CDR3 coding DNA: TGCAGTGCTAGAGATCCCGGACAGCCTAACTATGGCTACACCTTC. As protein: CSARDPGQPNYGYTF.

The chain joins TRBV4-1 to TRBJ1-5; D possibly corresponds to TRBD1 (5 bases). The CDR3 loop spans 16 amino acids. Germline V gives CDR1 MGHRA, CDR2 YSYEKL. V shed 1 base and J shed 5 bases, with 15 bases lying between them. The CDR3 here is CASSQGGGAFDQPQHF. Written as DNA, the CDR3 is TGCGCCAGCAGCCAAGGTGGCGGGGCGTTCGATCAGCCCCAGCATTTT.

The CDR3 sequence is CASSPIQGAPGNEQFF. CDR3 in DNA: TGTGCCAGCAGCCCGATACAGGGAGCTCCGGGTAATGAGCAGTTCTTC. This chain joins TRBV7-3 and TRBJ2-1; a weak D match, TRBD1 (6 bases). The germline V gene encodes CDR1 SGHTA and CDR2 FQGTGA. V shed 5 bases and J shed 7 bases, with 21 bases lying between them. The CDR3 contains 16 residues.